The 20 T cell receptor beta chains in this list originate from one sample, sequenced in a study of blood T cells in healthy people across ages. Primers used in a second PCR of roughly 7 to 12 cycles were a sample-barcoded 5' primer and a J-beta primer mix. TCRdb recomputed calls from the 5' RACE reads with MiXCR, one row per CDR3 protein. Here the sample spans around 790,000 distinct CDR3 sequences, 40% to 50% being singletons. The sequencing input was blood. Every receptor here comes from a man aged 55 to 70 in good health.

The CDR3 here is CASSRRDSYYEQYF. The CDR3 coding sequence is TGTGCCAGCAGTCGCCGGGACAGCTACTACGAGCAGTACTTC. This chain links TRBV6-6 with TRBJ2-7, with 7 bases fitting TRBD1. The germline CDR1 and CDR2 sequences are MNHNY and SVGAGI (reference sequence). J gave up 3 bases and V 5 bases, and 7 bases lay outside the gene matches. The CDR3 consists of 14 residues.

V and J are TRBV6-1 and TRBJ2-3, with 9 bases fitting TRBD2. Trimming took 4 bases from V and 4 from J; bases not matched to a gene: 3. Germline V gene data show CDR1 as MNHNS and CDR2 as SASEGT. This CDR3 is 14 amino acids long. The CDR3 region has the DNA TGTGCCAGCAGTGGGGGACTAGCCCCAGATACGCAGTATTTT. Translated: CASSGGLAPDTQYF.

The chain uses TRBV18 and TRBJ1-1; 8 bases are a match to TRBD1. V shed 3 bases and J 4 bases; nucleotides not matched to a gene: 10. The V gene's germline CDR1 is KGHSH and CDR2 LQKENI. CDR3 length: 16 residues. The CDR3 DNA follows: TGTGCCAGCTCACCCAGCCAGGGGGCAGCGAGCACTGAAGCTTTCTTT. As protein: CASSPSQGAASTEAFF.

V and J are TRBV12-3 or TRBV12-4 and TRBJ2-7; D possibly corresponds to TRBD1 (5 bases). With 6 bases removed from V and 6 bases from J, the gap between germline ends came to 21 bases. This CDR3 is built from 15 residues. The CDR3 is CASSSLGQGRGEQYF. CDR3 DNA: TGTGCCAGCAGCTCTTTGGGGCAGGGAAGGGGCGAGCAGTACTTC.

The rearrangement links TRBV4-3 to TRBJ2-3; 11 bases are a match to TRBD2. Germline V gives CDR1 LGHNA, CDR2 YSLEER. The ends lost 1 base at V and 8 bases at J; junction bases unmatched: 2. This CDR3 contains 14 residues. CDR3 coding DNA: TGCGCCAGCAGCCAAGTAGCGGGGGGGGCTACGCAGTATTTT. It specifies CASSQVAGGATQYF.

The chain uses TRBV20-1 and TRBJ1-3, with 7 positions matching TRBD1. Germline CDR1 is DFQATT and CDR2 is SNEGSKA (reference sequence). The CDR3 contains 12 residues. V dropped 5 bases and J dropped 2; count of bases not matched to a gene: 0. CDR3 in amino acids: CSAQGAGNTIYF. The DNA of the CDR3 is TGCAGTGCTCAGGGGGCTGGAAACACCATATATTTT.

This clonotype came up a few times. The chain is built from TRBV6-5 and TRBJ2-1; D gene unclear. CDR1 is MNHEY, CDR2 SVGAGI, per germline. V lost 3 bases and J 0 bases, leaving 12 bases between the germline ends. The CDR3 has 16 amino acids. The CDR3 is CASSYGSLSSYNEQFF. The CDR3 coding sequence is TGTGCCAGCAGTTATGGATCCCTCAGCTCCTACAATGAGCAGTTCTTC.

This clonotype has more than one count but fewer than ten. This sequence joins TRBV10-3 and TRBJ2-7; D not resolved. Per the germline V gene, CDR1 is ENHRY and CDR2 is SYGVKD. This CDR3 has 13 residues. With 0 bases removed from V and 3 bases from J, the gap between germline ends came to 6 bases. The CDR3: CAISESRSYEQYF. The CDR3 coding sequence is TGTGCCATCAGTGAGTCTCGGAGCTACGAGCAGTACTTC.

The rearrangement joins TRBV3-1 to TRBJ2-5; D is ambiguous. Per the germline V gene, CDR1 is LGHDT and CDR2 is YNNKEL (reference sequence). Trimming left V 0 bases short and J 4 bases short, with 3 bases between. This CDR3 has 12 residues. CDR3 amino acids: CASSQEAETQYF. The CDR3 region has the DNA TGTGCCAGCAGCCAAGAAGCAGAGACCCAGTACTTC.

This clonotype has a handful of counts. The chain combines TRBV6-1 with TRBJ1-2, with 8 bases identical to TRBD1. V trimming: 5 bases; J trimming: 7 bases; junction bases outside the gene matches: 6. Per the germline V gene, CDR1 is MNHNS and CDR2 is SASEGT. CDR3 length: 13 amino acids. This CDR3 reads CASSTQGAGGYTF. The CDR3 DNA reads as TGTGCCAGCAGTACCCAGGGGGCTGGTGGCTACACCTTC.

The table lists this clonotype with a count of one. The chain uses TRBV24-1 and TRBJ1-5, with 11 bases fitting TRBD1. Germline CDR1 reads KGHDR; CDR2 reads SFDVKD. The CDR3 loop spans 16 amino acids. Trimming removed 4 bases from V and 5 bases from J; junction bases left unmatched: 6. CDR3 sequence (DNA): TGTGCCACCAGTGAGGGTGGACAGGGGGCTTATCAGCCCCAGCATTTT. Translated, it gives CATSEGGQGAYQPQHF.

This chain links TRBV7-9 with TRBJ2-6; D unresolved. CDR1 and CDR2 (germline): SEHNR, FQNEAQ (reference sequence). The CDR3 spans 17 residues. Between the trimmed V and J ends, which lost 2 bases and 1 base, there was a span of 12 bases. In DNA, the CDR3 is TGTGCCAGCAGCTTAAGGAAGGTCCCTTCTGGGGCCAACGTCCTGACTTTC. This codes for CASSLRKVPSGANVLTF.

The chain employs TRBV2 and TRBJ1-5; 8 positions agree with TRBD1. The CDR3 is made up of 19 amino acids. V gave up 2 bases and J gave up 1 base; unmatched junction bases: 13. Germline CDR1 reads SNHLY; CDR2 reads FYNNEI. DNA for the CDR3: TGTGCCAGCAGTGAATCACGGACAGGGCTTAGAAGAAGCAATCAGCCCCAGCATTTT. Residues: CASSESRTGLRRSNQPQHF.

The V gene is TRBV3-1, the J gene TRBJ2-7; the match to TRBD2 covers 13 bases. CDR1 and CDR2 from the germline V gene are LGHDT and YNNKEL (reference sequence). The CDR3 sequence is 17 residues long. V trimming: 5 bases; J trimming: 3 bases; junction bases outside the gene matches: 10. This CDR3 is CASSDARTSGSDYEQYF. The CDR3 DNA follows: TGTGCCAGCAGCGACGCCCGGACTAGCGGGAGTGACTACGAGCAGTACTTC.

V is TRBV5-1 and J is TRBJ2-7; 9 positions match TRBD1. Germline lookup yields CDR1 SGHRS and CDR2 YFSETQ. CDR3 length: 16 residues. V lost 0 bases, J lost 0 bases, and 4 bases stayed unmatched. The CDR3 region is CASSLAGQGSSYEQYF. DNA of the CDR3: TGCGCCAGCAGCTTGGCGGGACAGGGCAGCTCCTACGAGCAGTACTTC.

The chain is built from TRBV6-2 or TRBV6-3 and TRBJ2-7, with TRBD1 matching over 7 bases. The CDR3 contains 15 residues. The V segment lost 4 bases and the J segment 3 bases; nucleotides outside the gene matches: 9. Germline V gene data show CDR1 as MNHEY and CDR2 as SVGEGT. The CDR3 here is CASSLGTGADYEQYF. Written as DNA, the CDR3 is TGTGCCAGCAGTTTGGGTACAGGGGCTGACTACGAGCAGTACTTC.

This clonotype was observed at least ten times. The chain links TRBV20-1 to TRBJ2-7, with D tentatively TRBD2 (6 bases). The ends were cut back, 3 bases at V and 3 bases at J, with 6 bases in the middle. The germline V gene encodes CDR1 DFQATT and CDR2 SNEGSKA (reference sequence). There are 11 residues in the CDR3. The CDR3 reads CSARDYYEQYF. Written as DNA, the CDR3 is TGCAGTGCTAGGGACTACTACGAGCAGTACTTC.

This clonotype was seen many times. The chain joins TRBV10-2 to TRBJ2-3; D call uncertain. The V end was cut by 3 bases, the J end by 0 bases, with 13 bases between. The CDR3 consists of 16 residues. Germline V lookup: CDR1 WSHSY, CDR2 SAAADI. The CDR3 reads CASSDRLASSTDTQYF. CDR3 DNA: TGCGCCAGCAGTGATCGCCTGGCCTCTAGCACAGATACGCAGTATTTT.

The rearrangement joins TRBV7-2 to TRBJ2-7; tentatively, D is TRBD1 (6 bases). V gave up 3 bases and J gave up 6 bases, with 12 bases separating them. The germline V gene encodes CDR1 SGHTA and CDR2 FQGNSA. This CDR3 spans 13 amino acids. The CDR3 DNA is TGTGCCAGCAGCTTTACAGGGCTGTCCGAGCAGTACTTC. The encoded protein is CASSFTGLSEQYF. The full variable domain, with the rest looked up from reference TRBV7-2 and TRBJ2-7, is GAGVSQSPSNKVTEKGKDVELRCDPISGHTALYWYRQSLGQGLEFLIYFQGNSAPDKSGLPSDRFSAERTGGSVSTLTIQRTQQEDSAVYLCASSFTGLSEQYFGPGTRLTVT.

This clonotype was detected only a few times. The rearrangement uses TRBV7-2 and TRBJ2-1, with a weak D call TRBD2 (7 bases). Trimming left V 5 bases short and J 6 bases short, with 20 bases between. This CDR3 is built from 16 residues. Germline V gene data show CDR1 as SGHTA and CDR2 as FQGNSA. CDR3 in DNA: TGTGCCAGCAGCCCCCGGCGGCAGGGAGGGGGCAATGAGCAGTTCTTC. The encoded protein is CASSPRRQGGGNEQFF.